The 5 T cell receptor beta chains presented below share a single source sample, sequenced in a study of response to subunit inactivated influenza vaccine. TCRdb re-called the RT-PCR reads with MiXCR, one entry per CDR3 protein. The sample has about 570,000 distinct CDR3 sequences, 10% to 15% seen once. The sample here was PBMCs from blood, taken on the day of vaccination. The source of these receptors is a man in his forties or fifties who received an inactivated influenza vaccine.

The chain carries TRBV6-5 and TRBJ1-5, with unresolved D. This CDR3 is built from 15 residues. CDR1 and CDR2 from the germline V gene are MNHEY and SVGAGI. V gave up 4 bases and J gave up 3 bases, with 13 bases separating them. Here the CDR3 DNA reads TGTGCCAGCAGTTTAATAGTGAATTTCAATCAGCCCCAGCATTTT. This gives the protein CASSLIVNFNQPQHF.

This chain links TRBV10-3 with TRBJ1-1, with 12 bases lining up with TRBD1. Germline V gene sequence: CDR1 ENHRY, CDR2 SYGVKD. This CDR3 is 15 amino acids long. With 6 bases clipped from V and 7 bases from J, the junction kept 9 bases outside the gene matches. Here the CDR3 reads CAIRRDRGLSGEAFF. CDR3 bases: TGTGCCATCAGGCGGGACAGGGGGCTTTCTGGTGAAGCTTTCTTT.

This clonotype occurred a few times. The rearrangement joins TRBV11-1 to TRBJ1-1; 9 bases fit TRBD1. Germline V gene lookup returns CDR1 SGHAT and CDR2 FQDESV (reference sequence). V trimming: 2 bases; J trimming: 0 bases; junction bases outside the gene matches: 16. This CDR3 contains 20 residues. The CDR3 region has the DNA TGTGCCAGCAGCTTAAGATACCGAGGACAGGGGAAGAACATGAACACTGAAGCTTTCTTT. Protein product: CASSLRYRGQGKNMNTEAFF.

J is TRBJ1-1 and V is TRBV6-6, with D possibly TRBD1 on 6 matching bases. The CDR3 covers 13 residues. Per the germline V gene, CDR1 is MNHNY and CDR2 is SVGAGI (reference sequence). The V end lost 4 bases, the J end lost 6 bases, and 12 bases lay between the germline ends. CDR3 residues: CASSSQQGSEAFF. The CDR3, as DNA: TGTGCCAGCAGTTCCCAACAGGGTTCTGAAGCTTTCTTT.

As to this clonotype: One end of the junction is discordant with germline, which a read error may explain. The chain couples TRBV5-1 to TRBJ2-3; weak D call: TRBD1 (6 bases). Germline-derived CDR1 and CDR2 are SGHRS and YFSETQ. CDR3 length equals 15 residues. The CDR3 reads CASSLGGGSTGTQYF. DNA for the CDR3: TGCGCCAGCAGCTTGGGAGGGGGTAGCACAGGTACGCAGTATTTT.